These T cell receptor beta chains were read from a single sample in a study of T-cell reconstitution after alpha-beta-depleted transplantation in children. Via MiXCR, TCRdb re-called the PCR reads, giving one row per CDR3 protein. The sample has fewer than 550,000 distinct CDR3 sequences; 9.5% to 12% are singletons. The source material was PBMCs, mostly from graft donor cells, sampled 180 days after TCRalphabeta/CD19-depleted stem cell transplant. The receptors stem from a female patient between 2 and 15 years old who had a stem cell transplant for aplastic anemia, so the T cells may come from the graft donor. The CDR3 runs from the conserved cysteine through the conserved F or W. A D gene is named only where the DNA matches it firmly. Clone size is given for some rows only: seen once, a few or many times, or a class if the clone is expanded.

DNA: TGTGCCAGCTCTCCATCCTGGTTTGGCAAAAACATTCAGTACTTC
CDR3: CASSPSWFGKNIQYF
J: TRBJ2-4
V: TRBV18
size: few
D: NA

DNA: TGTGCCAGCAGCCCCAGACTAGCGGGAGGTCGAGGGTACGAGCAGTACTTC
CDR3: CASSPRLAGGRGYEQYF
J: TRBJ2-7
V: TRBV7-9
size: few
D: TRBD2

DNA: TGCAGTGCTAGCCCGGTTAACTACGAGCAGTACTTC
CDR3: CSASPVNYEQYF
J: TRBJ2-7
V: TRBV20-1
size: many
D: NA

DNA: TGTGCCAGCAGTCTCGGACAGGGGGTAAACACTGAAGCTTTCTTT
CDR3: CASSLGQGVNTEAFF
J: TRBJ1-1
V: TRBV3-1
size: once
D: TRBD1

DNA: TGTGCCAGCAGCTTGTGGCTTAACACTGAAGCTTTCTTT
CDR3: CASSLWLNTEAFF
J: TRBJ1-1
V: TRBV5-5
size: many
D: NA

DNA: TGTGCCAGCAGTTTTCGGGAAGGGGGCTCAGTCGGCTATGGCTACACCTTC
CDR3: CASSFREGGSVGYGYTF
J: TRBJ1-2
V: TRBV27
size: NA
D: TRBD1

DNA: TGTGCCAGCAGTAAAGTAGCGCTCAGCACAGATACGCAGTATTTT
CDR3: CASSKVALSTDTQYF
J: TRBJ2-3
V: TRBV25-1
size: few
D: NA

DNA: TGCGCCAGCAGCTTGAAGGCGGGGCACACAGATACGCAGTATTTT
CDR3: CASSLKAGHTDTQYF
J: TRBJ2-3
V: TRBV5-1
size: few
D: NA

DNA: TGTGCCATCAGTGAGCCTCTTAAACAGGGTGGACTATCCTACGAGCAGTACTTC
CDR3: CAISEPLKQGGLSYEQYF
J: TRBJ2-7
V: TRBV10-3
size: NA
D: NA

DNA: TGTGCCAGCAGCCAGGCCCTTCTGCGGGAGTGGCCCGGGGAGCTGTTTTTT
CDR3: CASSQALLREWPGELFF
J: TRBJ2-2
V: TRBV4-2
size: few
D: TRBD2

DNA: TGCAGTGCGCCGACAGACTCTGGAAACACCATATATTTT
CDR3: CSAPTDSGNTIYF
J: TRBJ1-3
V: TRBV20-1
size: NA
D: NA

DNA: TGTGCCAGCTCACCGGGGGTCACACAAGAGACCCAGTACTTC
CDR3: CASSPGVTQETQYF
J: TRBJ2-5
V: TRBV18
size: few
D: NA

DNA: TGCAGCGTTGAAGATACGGGCGGTACCGGGGAGCTGTTTTTT
CDR3: CSVEDTGGTGELFF
J: TRBJ2-2
V: TRBV29-1
size: many
D: NA

DNA: TGTGCCAGCAGGGGGCCCAGGTGGGACACTGAAGCTTTCTTT
CDR3: CASRGPRWDTEAFF
J: TRBJ1-1
V: TRBV2
size: few
D: NA

DNA: TGTGCCAGCAGTTTAAGGGGGAACACTGAAGCTTTCTTT
CDR3: CASSLRGNTEAFF
J: TRBJ1-1
V: TRBV12-3/TRBV12-4
size: many
D: NA

DNA: TGTGCCAGCAGCCCCGGGGCTATCCAAGAGACCCAGTACTTC
CDR3: CASSPGAIQETQYF
J: TRBJ2-5
V: TRBV21-1
size: NA
D: NA

DNA: TGCAGTTCACCGGAGGGTAGCTATGGCTACACCTTC
CDR3: CSSPEGSYGYTF
J: TRBJ1-2
V: TRBV20-1
size: NA
D: NA

DNA: TGCAGCGTTCGTTCGGCAGGGTGGAATGGCTACACCTTC
CDR3: CSVRSAGWNGYTF
J: TRBJ1-2
V: TRBV29-1
size: NA
D: NA

DNA: TGTGCCAGCAGCCACCCAGGGTTACGTGGCTACACCTTC
CDR3: CASSHPGLRGYTF
J: TRBJ1-2
V: TRBV12-3/TRBV12-4
size: NA
D: NA

DNA: TGTGCCAGCAGTTACCGCGGACCTGTGAACAATGAAGCTTTCTTT
CDR3: CASSYRGPVNNEAFF
J: TRBJ1-1
V: TRBV6-2/TRBV6-3
size: NA
D: NA

DNA: TGCAGTGCTCATCAACCGGGCAGGCGAGGAGAAAAACTGTTTTTT
CDR3: CSAHQPGRRGEKLFF
J: TRBJ1-4
V: TRBV20-1
size: few
D: NA

DNA: TGTGCCAGCAGATTCCGGGACAGCCAGATGAACACTGAAGCTTTCTTT
CDR3: CASRFRDSQMNTEAFF
J: TRBJ1-1
V: TRBV11-2
size: NA
D: TRBD1

DNA: TGTGCCAGTAGCCGAATTCCCCCGAACAGAGTCAAGTCCTTTCGCTATGGCTACACCTTC
CDR3: CASSRIPPNRVKSFRYGYTF
J: TRBJ1-2
V: TRBV19
size: few
D: NA

DNA: TGTGCCAGCAGTCCACGAGCGGGAGAGGAGACCCAGTACTTC
CDR3: CASSPRAGEETQYF
J: TRBJ2-5
V: TRBV12-3/TRBV12-4
size: NA
D: TRBD2

DNA: TGCGCCAGCAGCTTGACAGGGAGCATGAACACTGAAGCTTTCTTT
CDR3: CASSLTGSMNTEAFF
J: TRBJ1-1
V: TRBV5-1
size: NA
D: NA

DNA: TGTGCCAGCAGCCACCTGACAGGCTCTGGGGCCAACGTCCTGACTTTC
CDR3: CASSHLTGSGANVLTF
J: TRBJ2-6
V: TRBV3-1
size: many
D: NA

DNA: TGTGCCAGCAGCTTAACAGGGATGTACCAAGAGACCCAGTACTTC
CDR3: CASSLTGMYQETQYF
J: TRBJ2-5
V: TRBV7-9
size: many
D: NA

DNA: TGTGCCAGCAGCTTAAGGACGAGGACAGATACGCAGTATTTT
CDR3: CASSLRTRTDTQYF
J: TRBJ2-3
V: TRBV7-2
size: NA
D: NA

DNA: TGTGCCAGCAGCTTTGACTCGGGCGACGAGCAGTACTTC
CDR3: CASSFDSGDEQYF
J: TRBJ2-7
V: TRBV12-3/TRBV12-4
size: few
D: NA

DNA: TGCAGTGCGCCGACACCAACTAGCGGGAGCAGGGAGCTGTTTTTT
CDR3: CSAPTPTSGSRELFF
J: TRBJ2-2
V: TRBV20-1
size: few
D: TRBD2

DNA: TGTGCCAGCAGCGTAGCTAGTCGGGGTGAGCAGTTCTTC
CDR3: CASSVASRGEQFF
J: TRBJ2-1
V: TRBV9
size: NA
D: NA

DNA: TGCAGCGTTGGTGGGACAGGGGGCGCGGGGAGCTCCTACAATGAGCAGTTCTTC
CDR3: CSVGGTGGAGSSYNEQFF
J: TRBJ2-1
V: TRBV29-1
size: NA
D: TRBD1

DNA: TGTGCCAGCAGCTTGGGGCCGGGGACAGGGAGCTCCTACGAGCAGTACTTC
CDR3: CASSLGPGTGSSYEQYF
J: TRBJ2-7
V: TRBV11-2
size: few
D: TRBD1

DNA: TGTGCCAGCAGCTTATCTGGGCCCGAGCAGTACTTC
CDR3: CASSLSGPEQYF
J: TRBJ2-7
V: TRBV7-9
size: few
D: NA

DNA: TGTGCCAGCTCACTACTAGACACACCGAACACCGGGGAGCTGTTTTTT
CDR3: CASSLLDTPNTGELFF
J: TRBJ2-2
V: TRBV18
size: NA
D: NA

DNA: TGCGCCAGCAGGGGACAGACGAACACCGGGGAGCTGTTTTTT
CDR3: CASRGQTNTGELFF
J: TRBJ2-2
V: TRBV5-1
size: NA
D: TRBD1

DNA: TGCGCCAGCAGTGATGGGGGGTCCGGGGCCAACGTCCTGACTTTC
CDR3: CASSDGGSGANVLTF
J: TRBJ2-6
V: TRBV10-1
size: few
D: NA

DNA: TGTGCCAGAGGGGGCCCGGCTCACAATGAGCAGTTCTTC
CDR3: CARGGPAHNEQFF
J: TRBJ2-1
V: TRBV2
size: few
D: TRBD1

DNA: TGTGCCACTGGGCAACAGGACCCCTACAATGAGCAGTTCTTC
CDR3: CATGQQDPYNEQFF
J: TRBJ2-1
V: TRBV15
size: NA
D: NA

DNA: TGTGCCAGCAGCTTAGGCGGTTTAGGGATCAAGAACACTGAAGCTTTCTTT
CDR3: CASSLGGLGIKNTEAFF
J: TRBJ1-1
V: TRBV7-8
size: few
D: NA

DNA: TGCAGTGCTAGGCGGACTAGCGGTACCCAAGAGACCCAGTACTTC
CDR3: CSARRTSGTQETQYF
J: TRBJ2-5
V: TRBV20-1
size: few
D: TRBD2

DNA: TGTGCCAGCAGCGTGTCGAGAGATGAGCAGTTCTTC
CDR3: CASSVSRDEQFF
J: TRBJ2-1
V: TRBV9
size: few
D: NA